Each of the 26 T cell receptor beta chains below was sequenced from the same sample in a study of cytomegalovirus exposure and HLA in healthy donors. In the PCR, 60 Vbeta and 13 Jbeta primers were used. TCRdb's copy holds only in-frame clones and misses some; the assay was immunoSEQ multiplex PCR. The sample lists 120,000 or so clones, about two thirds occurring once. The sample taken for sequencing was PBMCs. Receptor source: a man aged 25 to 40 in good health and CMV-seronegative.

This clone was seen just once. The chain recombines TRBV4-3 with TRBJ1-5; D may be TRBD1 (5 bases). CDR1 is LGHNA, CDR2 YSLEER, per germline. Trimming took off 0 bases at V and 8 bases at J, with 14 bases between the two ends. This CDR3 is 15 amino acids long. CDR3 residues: CASSQDWGGAEPQHF. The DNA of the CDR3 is TGCGCCAGCAGCCAAGATTGGGGGGGAGCGGAGCCCCAGCATTTT.

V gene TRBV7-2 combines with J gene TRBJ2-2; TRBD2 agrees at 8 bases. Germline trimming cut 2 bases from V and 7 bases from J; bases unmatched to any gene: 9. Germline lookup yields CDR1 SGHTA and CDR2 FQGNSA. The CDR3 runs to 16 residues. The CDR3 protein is CASSLFGGGLGGELFF. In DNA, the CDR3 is TGTGCCAGCAGCTTATTCGGGGGGGGCCTGGGCGGGGAGCTGTTTTTT.

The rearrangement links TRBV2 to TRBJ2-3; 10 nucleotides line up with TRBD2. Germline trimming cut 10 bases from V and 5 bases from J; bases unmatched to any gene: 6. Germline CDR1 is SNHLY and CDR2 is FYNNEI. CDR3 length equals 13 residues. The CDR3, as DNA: TGTGCCACTACGGGACTAGCGAGAGATACGCAGTATTTT. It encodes CATTGLARDTQYF.

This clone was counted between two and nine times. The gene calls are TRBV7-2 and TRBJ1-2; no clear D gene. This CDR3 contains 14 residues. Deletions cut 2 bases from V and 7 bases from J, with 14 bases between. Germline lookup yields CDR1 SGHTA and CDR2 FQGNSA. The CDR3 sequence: CASSLRGRGRGYTF. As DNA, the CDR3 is TGTGCCAGCAGCTTAAGAGGACGGGGTCGTGGCTACACCTTC.

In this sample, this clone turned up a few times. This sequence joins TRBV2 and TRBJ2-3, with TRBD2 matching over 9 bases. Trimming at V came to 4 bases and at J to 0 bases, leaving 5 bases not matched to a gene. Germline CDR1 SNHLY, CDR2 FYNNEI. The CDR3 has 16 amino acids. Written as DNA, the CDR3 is TGTGCCAGCAGTGTCGGCGGGGGGGCAAGCACAGATACGCAGTATTTT. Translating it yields CASSVGGGASTDTQYF. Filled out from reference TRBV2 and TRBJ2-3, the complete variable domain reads EPEVTQTPSHQVTQMGQEVILRCVPISNHLYFYWYRQILGQKVEFLVSFYNNEISEKSEIFDDQFSVERPDGSNFTLKIRSTKLEDSAMYFCASSVGGGASTDTQYFGPGTRLTVL.

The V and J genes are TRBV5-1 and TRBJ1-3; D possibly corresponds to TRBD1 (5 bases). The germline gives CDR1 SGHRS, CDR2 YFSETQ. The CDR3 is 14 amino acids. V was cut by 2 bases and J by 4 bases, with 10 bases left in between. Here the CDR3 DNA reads TGCGCCAGCAGCTTAGACAGCTCCGGAAACACCATATATTTT. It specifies CASSLDSSGNTIYF.

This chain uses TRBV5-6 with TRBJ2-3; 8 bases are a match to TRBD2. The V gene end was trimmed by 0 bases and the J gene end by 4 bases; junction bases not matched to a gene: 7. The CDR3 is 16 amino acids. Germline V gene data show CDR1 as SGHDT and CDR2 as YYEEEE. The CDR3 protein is CASSLDRGGGSDTQYF. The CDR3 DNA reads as TGTGCCAGCAGCTTGGACCGGGGGGGCGGCTCAGATACGCAGTATTTT.

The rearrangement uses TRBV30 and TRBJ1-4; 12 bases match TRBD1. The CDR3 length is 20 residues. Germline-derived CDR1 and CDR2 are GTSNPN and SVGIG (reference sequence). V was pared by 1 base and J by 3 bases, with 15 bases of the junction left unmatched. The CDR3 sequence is CAWSGFRDRGPVGANEKLFF. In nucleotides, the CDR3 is TGTGCCTGGAGTGGATTCCGGGACAGGGGGCCTGTGGGGGCTAATGAAAAACTGTTTTTT.

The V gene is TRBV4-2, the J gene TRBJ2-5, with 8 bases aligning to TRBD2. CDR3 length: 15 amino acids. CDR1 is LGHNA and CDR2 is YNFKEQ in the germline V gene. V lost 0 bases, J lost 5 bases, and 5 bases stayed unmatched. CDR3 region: CASSQEGLVVETQYF. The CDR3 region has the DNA TGTGCCAGCAGCCAAGAGGGACTAGTTGTGGAGACCCAGTACTTC.

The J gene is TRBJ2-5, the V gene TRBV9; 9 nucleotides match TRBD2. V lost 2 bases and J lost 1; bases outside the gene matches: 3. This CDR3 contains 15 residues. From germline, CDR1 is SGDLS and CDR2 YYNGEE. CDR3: CASSVDSGSQETQYF. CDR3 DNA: TGTGCCAGCAGCGTCGATAGCGGGAGCCAAGAGACCCAGTACTTC. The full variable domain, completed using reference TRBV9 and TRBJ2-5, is DSGVTQTPKHLITATGQRVTLRCSPRSGDLSVYWYQQSLDQGLQFLIQYYNGEERAKGNILERFSAQQFPDLHSELNLSSLELGDSALYFCASSVDSGSQETQYFGPGTRLLVL.

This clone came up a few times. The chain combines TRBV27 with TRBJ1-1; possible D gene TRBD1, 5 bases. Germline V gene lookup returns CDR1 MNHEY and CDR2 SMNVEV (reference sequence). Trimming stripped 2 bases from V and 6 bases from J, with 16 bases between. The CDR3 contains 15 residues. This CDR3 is CASSLEGGGEAEAFF. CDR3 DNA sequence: TGTGCCAGCAGTTTAGAGGGCGGAGGGGAGGCTGAAGCTTTCTTT.

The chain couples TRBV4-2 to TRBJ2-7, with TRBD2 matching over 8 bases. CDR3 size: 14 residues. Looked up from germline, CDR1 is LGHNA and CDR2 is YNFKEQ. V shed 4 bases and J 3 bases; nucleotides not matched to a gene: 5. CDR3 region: CASSRGLAFYEQYF. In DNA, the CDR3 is TGTGCCAGCAGCCGAGGACTAGCCTTCTACGAGCAGTACTTC.

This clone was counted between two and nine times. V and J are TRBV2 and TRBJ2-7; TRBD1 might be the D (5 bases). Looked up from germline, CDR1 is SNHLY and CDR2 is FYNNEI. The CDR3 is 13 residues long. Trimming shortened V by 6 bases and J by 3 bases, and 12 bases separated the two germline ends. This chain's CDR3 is CASSRQPLYEQYF. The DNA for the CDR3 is TGTGCCAGCAGCAGACAGCCTCTCTACGAGCAGTACTTC.

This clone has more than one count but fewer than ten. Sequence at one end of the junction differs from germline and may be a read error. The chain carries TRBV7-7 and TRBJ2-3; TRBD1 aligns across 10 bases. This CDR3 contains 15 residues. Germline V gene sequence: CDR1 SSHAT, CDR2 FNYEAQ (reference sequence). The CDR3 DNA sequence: TGTGCTAGCAGTCCCGGACAGGGGGGAACAGATACGCAGTATTTT. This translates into CASSPGQGGTDTQYF.

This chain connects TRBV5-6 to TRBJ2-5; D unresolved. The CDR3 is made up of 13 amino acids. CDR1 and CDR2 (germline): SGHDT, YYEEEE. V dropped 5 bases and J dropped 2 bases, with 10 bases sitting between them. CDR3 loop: CASRLWPQETQYF. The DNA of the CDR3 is TGTGCCAGCAGGCTGTGGCCACAAGAGACCCAGTACTTC.

CDR3 region: CASSTRDRGTDTQYF. CDR3 DNA: TGTGCCAGCAGCACCCGGGACAGGGGGACAGATACGCAGTATTTT. The chain joins TRBV7-9 to TRBJ2-3; 11 bases map to TRBD1. V lost 5 bases and J lost 3; bases outside the gene matches: 4. The CDR3 has 15 residues. Germline CDR1 SEHNR, CDR2 FQNEAQ (reference sequence).

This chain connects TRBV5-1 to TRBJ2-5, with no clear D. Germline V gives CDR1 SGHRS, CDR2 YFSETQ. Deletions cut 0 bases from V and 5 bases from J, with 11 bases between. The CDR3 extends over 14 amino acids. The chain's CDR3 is CASSLEYVPETQYF. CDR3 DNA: TGCGCCAGCAGCTTGGAATATGTTCCGGAGACCCAGTACTTC.

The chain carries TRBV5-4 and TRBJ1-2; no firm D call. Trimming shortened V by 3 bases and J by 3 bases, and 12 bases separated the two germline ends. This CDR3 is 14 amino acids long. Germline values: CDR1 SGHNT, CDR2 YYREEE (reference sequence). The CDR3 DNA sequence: TGTGCCAGCAGCTGGCGCGGGCAGGACTATGGCTACACCTTC. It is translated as CASSWRGQDYGYTF. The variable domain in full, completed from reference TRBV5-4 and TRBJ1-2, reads ETGVTQSPTHLIKTRGQQVTLRCSSQSGHNTVSWYQQALGQGPQFIFQYYREEENGRGNFPPRFSGLQFPNYSSELNVNALELDDSALYLCASSWRGQDYGYTFGSGTRLTVV.

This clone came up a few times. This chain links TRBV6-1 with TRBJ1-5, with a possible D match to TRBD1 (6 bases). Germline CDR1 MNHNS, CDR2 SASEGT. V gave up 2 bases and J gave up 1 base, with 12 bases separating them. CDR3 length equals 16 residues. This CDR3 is CASSERWGQSNQPQHF. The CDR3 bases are TGTGCCAGCAGTGAACGGTGGGGGCAGAGCAATCAGCCCCAGCATTTT.

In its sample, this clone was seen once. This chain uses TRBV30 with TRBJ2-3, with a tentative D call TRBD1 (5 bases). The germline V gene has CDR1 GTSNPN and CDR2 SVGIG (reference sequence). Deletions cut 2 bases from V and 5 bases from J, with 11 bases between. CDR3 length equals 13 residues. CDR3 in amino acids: CAWSLTGLDTQYF. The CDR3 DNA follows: TGTGCCTGGAGTCTAACAGGATTAGATACGCAGTATTTT.

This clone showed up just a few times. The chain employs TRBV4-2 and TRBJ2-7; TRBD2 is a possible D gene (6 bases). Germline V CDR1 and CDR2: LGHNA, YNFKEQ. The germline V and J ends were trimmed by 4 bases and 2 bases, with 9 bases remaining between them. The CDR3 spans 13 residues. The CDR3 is CASSRAGPYEQYF. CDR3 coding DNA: TGTGCCAGCAGCCGAGCGGGCCCCTACGAGCAGTACTTC.

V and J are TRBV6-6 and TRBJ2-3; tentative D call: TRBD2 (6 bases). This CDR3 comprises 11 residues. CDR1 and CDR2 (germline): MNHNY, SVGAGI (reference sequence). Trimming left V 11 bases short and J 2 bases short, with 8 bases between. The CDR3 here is CAGGTTDTQYF. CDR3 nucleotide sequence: TGTGCCGGAGGGACCACAGATACGCAGTATTTT.

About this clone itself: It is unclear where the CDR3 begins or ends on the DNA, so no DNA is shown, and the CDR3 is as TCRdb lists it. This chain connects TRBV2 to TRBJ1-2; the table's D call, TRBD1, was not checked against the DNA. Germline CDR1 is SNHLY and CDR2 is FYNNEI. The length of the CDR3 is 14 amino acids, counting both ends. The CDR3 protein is CASSSSTANYGYTF.

The CDR3 sequence: CASSDGQGGSQHF. CDR3 DNA sequence: TGTGCCAGCAGCGACGGACAGGGAGGATCGCAGCATTTT. The chain combines TRBV5-6 with TRBJ1-5, with 8 nucleotides matching TRBD1. V shed 4 bases, J shed 13 bases, and the junction held 10 bases outside the gene matches. CDR1 is SGHDT, CDR2 YYEEEE, per germline. The CDR3 length is 13 residues.

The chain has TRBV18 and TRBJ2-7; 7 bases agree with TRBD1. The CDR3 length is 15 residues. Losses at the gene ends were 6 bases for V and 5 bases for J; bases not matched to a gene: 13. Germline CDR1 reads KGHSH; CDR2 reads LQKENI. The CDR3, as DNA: TGTGCCAGCTCGAATACAGGGGTTGGTGTCCACGAGCAGTACTTC. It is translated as CASSNTGVGVHEQYF.

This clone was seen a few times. CDR3: CASSLRGNYGYTF. The CDR3 DNA reads as TGTGCCAGCAGCCTCCGGGGGAACTATGGCTACACCTTC. The V call is TRBV5-5, the J call TRBJ1-2, with D perhaps matching TRBD1 (5 bases). The CDR3 consists of 13 residues. Germline values: CDR1 SGHKS, CDR2 YYEKEE (reference sequence). V lost 4 bases and J lost 2, with 9 bases in between.